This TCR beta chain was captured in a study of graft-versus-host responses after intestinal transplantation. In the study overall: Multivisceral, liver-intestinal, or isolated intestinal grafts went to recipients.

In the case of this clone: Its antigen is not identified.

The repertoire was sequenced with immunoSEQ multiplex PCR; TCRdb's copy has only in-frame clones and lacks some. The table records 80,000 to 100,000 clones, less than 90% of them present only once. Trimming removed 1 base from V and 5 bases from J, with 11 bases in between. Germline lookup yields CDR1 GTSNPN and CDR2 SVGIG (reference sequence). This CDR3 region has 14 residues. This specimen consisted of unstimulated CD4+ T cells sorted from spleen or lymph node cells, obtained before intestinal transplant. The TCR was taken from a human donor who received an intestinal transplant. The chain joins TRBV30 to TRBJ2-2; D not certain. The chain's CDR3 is CAWSAILGTGELFF. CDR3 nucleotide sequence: TGTGCCTGGAGTGCCATCCTAGGAACCGGGGAGCTGTTTTTT.